Following are 12 T cell receptor beta chains from one sample sequenced in a study of blood T cells in healthy people across ages. Primers used in a second PCR of roughly 6 to 12 cycles were a sample-barcoded 5' primer and a J-beta primer mix. TCRdb re-called the 5' RACE reads through MiXCR, storing one row per CDR3 protein. The repertoire holds approximately 880,000 distinct CDR3 sequences, 45% to 50% seen once, with around 15% in the top ten. The sample comprised blood. These receptor sequences come from a man aged 25 to 40 in good health.

This clonotype was seen only a few times. The chain is built from TRBV20-1 and TRBJ1-2, with D possibly being TRBD1 (5 bases). Germline lookup yields CDR1 DFQATT and CDR2 SNEGSKA (reference sequence). Trimming removed 6 bases from V and 3 bases from J, with 11 bases in between. The length of the CDR3 is 12 residues. The CDR3 sequence is CSAGTPDYGYTF. CDR3 DNA: TGCAGTGCCGGGACCCCAGACTATGGCTACACCTTC.

The rearrangement links TRBV11-1 to TRBJ2-5; 7 nucleotides match TRBD1. The CDR3 runs 14 residues. In germline, CDR1 is SGHAT, CDR2 FQDESV (reference sequence). V was pared by 5 bases and J by 5 bases, with 8 bases of the junction left unmatched. CDR3 loop: CASSILDRVETQYF. Written as DNA, the CDR3 is TGTGCCAGCAGCATTCTCGACAGGGTGGAGACCCAGTACTTC.

V usage is TRBV12-3 or TRBV12-4 and J usage is TRBJ2-7, with TRBD1 identical over 9 bases. V shed 6 bases, J shed 2 bases, and the junction held 11 bases outside the gene matches. The CDR3 has 16 residues. The CDR3 sequence: CASSVLVWDRAYEQYF. CDR3 DNA sequence: TGTGCCAGCAGCGTTCTGGTGTGGGACAGGGCCTACGAGCAGTACTTC.

This clonotype was seen many times. The gene calls are TRBV29-1 and TRBJ2-3; perhaps TRBD2 as D (5 bases). The CDR3 runs to 11 residues. Germline CDR1 reads SQVTM; CDR2 reads ANQGSEA. The CDR3 is CSSGFESTQYF. CDR3 coding DNA: TGCAGTTCGGGGTTCGAAAGTACGCAGTATTTT.

The chain combines TRBV6-1 with TRBJ2-5; tentatively, D is TRBD2 (7 bases). V was trimmed by 6 bases and J by 3 bases, leaving 29 bases between them. CDR3 length: 19 residues. Germline CDR1 MNHNS, CDR2 SASEGT. In DNA form, the CDR3 reads TGTGCCAGCAGCCCCCCGGGGGGCTCGTGGGTGGCGAGGAAAGAGACCCAGTACTTC. Translated, it gives CASSPPGGSWVARKETQYF.

The chain carries TRBV29-1 and TRBJ1-4; D is undetermined. This CDR3 has 13 amino acids. The germline V and J ends were trimmed by 4 bases and 7 bases, with 13 bases remaining between them. Germline lookup yields CDR1 SQVTM and CDR2 ANQGSEA. CDR3 coding DNA: TGCAGCGTTGCCTTCTTCTCCGGTGAAAAACTGTTTTTT. Protein sequence: CSVAFFSGEKLFF.

J is TRBJ2-7 and V is TRBV20-1; TRBD1 might be the D (6 bases). The J call is doubtful: the DNA matches TRBJ2-5 better. Germline V lookup: CDR1 DFQATT, CDR2 SNEGSKA (reference sequence). The CDR3 is 15 residues long. The CDR3 DNA reads TGCAGTGCTAGAGACTACGGGACATTCGACCAGACCCAGTACTTC. Protein sequence: CSARDYGTFDQTQYF.

V and J are TRBV7-9 and TRBJ2-3; unclear D gene. In germline, CDR1 is SEHNR, CDR2 FQNEAQ (reference sequence). Trimming cost V 5 bases and J 1 base, with 10 bases left between them. CDR3 length: 14 amino acids. The CDR3 here is CASSRMTGTDTQYF. In nucleotides, the CDR3 is TGTGCCAGCAGCCGGATGACTGGCACAGATACGCAGTATTTT.

This clonotype was seen more than once but under ten times. V gene TRBV5-1 combines with J gene TRBJ2-1; possibly TRBD2 for D (7 bases). CDR3 length: 15 residues. Trimming left V 7 bases short and J 9 bases short, with 23 bases between. Germline V lookup: CDR1 SGHRS, CDR2 YFSETQ. Here the CDR3 DNA reads TGCGCCAGCGGGCCTTTGAGGGGGGGGGATCTTGAGCAGTTCTTC. This gives the protein CASGPLRGGDLEQFF.

The sample holds a few counts of this clonotype. This chain connects TRBV29-1 to TRBJ1-2; possibly TRBD1 for D (6 bases). The V gene lost 5 bases and the J gene lost 5 bases, with 12 bases spanning the gap. Germline V lookup: CDR1 SQVTM, CDR2 ANQGSEA. CDR3 length equals 12 residues. The CDR3 DNA reads as TGCAGCGTTACCGGGGACATTTATGGCTACACCTTC. Amino acid sequence: CSVTGDIYGYTF. Drawing the rest from reference TRBV29-1 and TRBJ1-2, the complete variable domain is SAVISQKPSRDICQRGTSLTIQCQVDSQVTMMFWYRQQPGQSLTLIATANQGSEATYESGFVIDKFPISRPNLTFSTLTVSNMSPEDSSIYLCSVTGDIYGYTFGSGTRLTVV.

This clonotype was counted a single time. The chain has TRBV10-3 and TRBJ2-3; D is undetermined. V was shortened by 2 bases and J by 5 bases, with 11 bases between the two germline ends. This CDR3 is 14 amino acids long. Germline CDR1 is ENHRY and CDR2 is SYGVKD. The chain's CDR3 is CAISEPGAGDTQYF. CDR3 DNA sequence: TGTGCCATCAGTGAGCCAGGTGCAGGAGATACGCAGTATTTT.

This chain uses TRBV2 with TRBJ2-5, with 7 bases lining up with TRBD1. The J call is doubtful: the DNA matches TRBJ2-7 better. CDR1 is SNHLY, CDR2 FYNNEI, per germline. This CDR3 has 15 residues. Written as DNA, the CDR3 is TGTGCCAGCAGTGTAACAGGGGCATCAGGGTCCGAGCAGTACTTC. This sequence encodes CASSVTGASGSEQYF.